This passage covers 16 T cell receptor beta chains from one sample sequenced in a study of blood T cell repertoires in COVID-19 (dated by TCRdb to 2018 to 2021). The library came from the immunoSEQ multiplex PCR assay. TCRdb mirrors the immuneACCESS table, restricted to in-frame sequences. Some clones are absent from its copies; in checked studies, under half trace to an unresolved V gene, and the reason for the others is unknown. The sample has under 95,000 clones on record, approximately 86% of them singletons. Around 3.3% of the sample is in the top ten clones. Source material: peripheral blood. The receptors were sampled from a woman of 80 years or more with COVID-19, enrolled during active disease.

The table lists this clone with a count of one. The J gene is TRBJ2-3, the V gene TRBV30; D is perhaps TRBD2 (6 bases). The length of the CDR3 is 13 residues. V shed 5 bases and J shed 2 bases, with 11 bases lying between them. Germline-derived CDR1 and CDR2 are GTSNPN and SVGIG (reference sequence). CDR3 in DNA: TGTGCCTGGTCGGCGGGGAACACAGATACGCAGTATTTT. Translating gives CAWSAGNTDTQYF. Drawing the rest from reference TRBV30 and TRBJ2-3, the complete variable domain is SQTIHQWPATLVQPVGSPLSLECTVEGTSNPNLYWYRQAAGRGLQLLFYSVGIGQISSEVPQNLSASRPQDRQFILSSKKLLLSDSGFYLCAWSAGNTDTQYFGPGTRLTVL.

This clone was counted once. Written as DNA, the CDR3 is TGTGCCAGCGGTCAAGTAGCGGGACCTAACAATGAGCAGTTCTTC. Translation gives CASGQVAGPNNEQFF. The rearrangement uses TRBV2 and TRBJ2-1, with 8 bases aligning to TRBD2. Trimming took 8 bases from V and 5 from J; bases not matched to a gene: 11. The CDR3 has 15 residues. Looked up from germline, CDR1 is SNHLY and CDR2 is FYNNEI.

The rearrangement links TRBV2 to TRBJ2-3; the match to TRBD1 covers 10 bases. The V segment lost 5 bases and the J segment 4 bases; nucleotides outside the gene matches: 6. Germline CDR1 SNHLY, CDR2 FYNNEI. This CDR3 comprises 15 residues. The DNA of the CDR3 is TGTGCCAGCAGTATAGACAGGGGGCGGTCAGATACGCAGTATTTT. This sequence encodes CASSIDRGRSDTQYF.

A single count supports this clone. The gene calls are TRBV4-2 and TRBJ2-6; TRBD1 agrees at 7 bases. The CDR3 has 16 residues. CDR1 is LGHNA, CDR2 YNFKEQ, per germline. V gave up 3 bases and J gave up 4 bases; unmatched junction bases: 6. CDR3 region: CASSQNRGAGANVLTF. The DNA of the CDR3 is TGTGCCAGCAGCCAGAACAGGGGCGCAGGGGCCAACGTCCTGACTTTC.

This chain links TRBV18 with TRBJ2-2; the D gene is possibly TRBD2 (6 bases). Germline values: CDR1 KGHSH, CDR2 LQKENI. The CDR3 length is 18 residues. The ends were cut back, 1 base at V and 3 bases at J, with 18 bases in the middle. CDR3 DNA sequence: TGTGCCAGCTCACCACGGTCCCGGGGGTTAGTCGACACCGGGGAGCTGTTTTTT. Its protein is CASSPRSRGLVDTGELFF.

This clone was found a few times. CDR3 DNA sequence: TGTGCCAGCAGCCCAGGGATTCTGGGGGCTGGAAGTGAAAAACTGTTTTTT. This gives the protein CASSPGILGAGSEKLFF. This sequence joins TRBV11-2 and TRBJ1-4; D possibly corresponds to TRBD1 (6 bases). From germline, CDR1 is SGHAT and CDR2 FQNNGV. The CDR3 totals 17 residues. V was trimmed by 5 bases and J by 7 bases, leaving 23 bases between them.

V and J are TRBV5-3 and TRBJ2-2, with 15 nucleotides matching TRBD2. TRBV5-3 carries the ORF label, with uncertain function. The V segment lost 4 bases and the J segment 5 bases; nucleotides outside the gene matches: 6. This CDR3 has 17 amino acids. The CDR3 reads CARSLRTSGRVTGELFF. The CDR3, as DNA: TGTGCCAGAAGCCTCCGGACTAGCGGGAGGGTGACCGGGGAGCTGTTTTTT.

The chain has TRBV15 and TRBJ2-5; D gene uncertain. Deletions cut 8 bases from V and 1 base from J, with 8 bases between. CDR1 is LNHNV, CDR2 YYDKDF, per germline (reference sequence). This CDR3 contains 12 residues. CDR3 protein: CATQRVQETQYF. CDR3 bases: TGTGCCACCCAGCGAGTCCAAGAGACCCAGTACTTC.

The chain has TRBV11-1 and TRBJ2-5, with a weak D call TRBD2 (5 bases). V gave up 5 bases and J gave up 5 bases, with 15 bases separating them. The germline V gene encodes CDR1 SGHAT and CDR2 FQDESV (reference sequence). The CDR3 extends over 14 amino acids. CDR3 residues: CASSPSGPMETQYF. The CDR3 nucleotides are TGTGCCAGCAGCCCAAGCGGTCCGATGGAGACCCAGTACTTC.

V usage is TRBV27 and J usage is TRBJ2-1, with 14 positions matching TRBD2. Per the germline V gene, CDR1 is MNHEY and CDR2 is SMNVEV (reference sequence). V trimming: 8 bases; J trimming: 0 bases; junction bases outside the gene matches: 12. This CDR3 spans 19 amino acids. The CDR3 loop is CASQGLAGVSVSSYNEQFF. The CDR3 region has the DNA TGTGCCAGCCAGGGACTAGCGGGAGTCTCAGTGAGCTCCTACAATGAGCAGTTCTTC.

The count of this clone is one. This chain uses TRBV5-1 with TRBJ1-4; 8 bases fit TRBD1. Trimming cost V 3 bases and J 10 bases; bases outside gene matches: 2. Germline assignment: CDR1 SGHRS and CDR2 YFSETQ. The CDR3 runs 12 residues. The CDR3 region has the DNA TGCGCCAGCAGCTCCGACAGGGGAAAACTGTTTTTT. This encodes CASSSDRGKLFF.

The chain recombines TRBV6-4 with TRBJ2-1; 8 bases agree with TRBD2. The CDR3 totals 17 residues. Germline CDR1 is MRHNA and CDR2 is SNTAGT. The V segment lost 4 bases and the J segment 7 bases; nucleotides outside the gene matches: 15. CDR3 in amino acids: CASSVGGGFLYGNEQFF. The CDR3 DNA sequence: TGTGCCAGCAGTGTCGGCGGGGGGTTCCTTTATGGGAATGAGCAGTTCTTC.

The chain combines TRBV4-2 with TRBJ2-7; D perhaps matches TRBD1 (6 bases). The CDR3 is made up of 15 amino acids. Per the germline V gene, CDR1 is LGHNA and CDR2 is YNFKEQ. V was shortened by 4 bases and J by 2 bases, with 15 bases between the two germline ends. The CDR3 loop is CASSRTKDRAYEQYF. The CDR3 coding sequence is TGTGCCAGCAGCCGAACGAAGGACAGAGCCTACGAGCAGTACTTC.

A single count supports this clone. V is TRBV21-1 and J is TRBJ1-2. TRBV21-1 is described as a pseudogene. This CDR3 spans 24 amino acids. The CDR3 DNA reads TGTGCCAGCAAGGGGAGGCAGGGTTGGAGTTTTATCACCGTTTCTCCACCTGGAGACTATGGCTACACCTTC. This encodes CASKGRQGWSFITVSPPGDYGYTF.

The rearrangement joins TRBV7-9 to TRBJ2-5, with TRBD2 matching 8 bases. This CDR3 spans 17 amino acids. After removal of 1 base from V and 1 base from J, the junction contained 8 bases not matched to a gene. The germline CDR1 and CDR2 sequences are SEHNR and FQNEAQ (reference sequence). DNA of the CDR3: TGTGCCAGCAGCTTAGGCGGATCGAGCGGGAGCCAAGAGACCCAGTACTTC. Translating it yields CASSLGGSSGSQETQYF.

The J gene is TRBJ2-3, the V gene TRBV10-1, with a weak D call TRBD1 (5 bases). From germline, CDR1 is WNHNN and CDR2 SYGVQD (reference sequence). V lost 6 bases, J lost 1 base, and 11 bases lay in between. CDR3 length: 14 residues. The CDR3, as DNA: TGCGCCAGCAGGATGGACACAGGCACAGATACGCAGTATTTT. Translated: CASRMDTGTDTQYF.